The clone carrying this TCR beta chain was recorded at least ten times. No antigen is known for it. One entry per CDR3 protein, called by TCRdb with MiXCR from the 5' RACE reads. The table has hundreds of thousands of distinct CDR3 sequences, roughly 12% seen once. The data are from a study of CD8 T cells in ankylosing spondylitis. Study-level findings and limits: Several highly homologous variants made up a TCR beta motif, and this motif appeared characteristic of ankylosing spondylitis blood. It was reported that disease-linked clones were significantly enriched in matched ankylosing spondylitis synovial fluid. Disease-associated clones were CD8+ and fairly uncommon in peripheral blood.

Trimming left V 3 bases short and J 6 bases short, with 16 bases between. This CDR3 has 14 residues. Germline CDR1 and CDR2: DFQATT and SNEGSKA (reference sequence). The sample comprised blood, either unsorted or a sorted T cell fraction (not recorded which). The receptor comes from a male donor with ankylosing spondylitis. This chain uses TRBV20-1 with TRBJ2-3; D unresolved. CDR3 sequence reads: CSARSEKKRDTQYF. The CDR3 nucleotides read TGCAGTGCTAGGAGCGAAAAAAAGAGGGATACGCAGTATTTT.